Each of the 8 T cell receptor beta chains below was sequenced from the same sample in a study of CD8 T cells in ankylosing spondylitis. Findings and limits, study-wide: A motif of roughly eight highly homologous TCR beta variants was seen as apparently characteristic of ankylosing spondylitis blood.

TCRdb re-analysed the 5' RACE reads in MiXCR, keeping a single row per CDR3 protein. The sample consists of about 800,000 distinct CDR3 sequences, 10% to 15% of them appearing once. No antigen has been assigned to these receptors. The specimen was blood, either unsorted or a sorted T cell fraction (not recorded which). These receptors all stem from a male donor with ankylosing spondylitis.

In its sample, this clonotype was seen a few times. V gene TRBV28 combines with J gene TRBJ1-2; TRBD1 matches at 7 bases. Per germline, CDR1 MDHEN and CDR2 SYDVKM. The CDR3 runs to 14 residues. With V trimmed by 6 bases and J by 4 bases, 8 bases remained unmatched. In DNA, the CDR3 is TGTGCCAGCAGGATGAGGGGGCGCGTCTATGGCTACACCTTC. The encoded protein is CASRMRGRVYGYTF.

V gene TRBV11-1 combines with J gene TRBJ2-7, with TRBD1 matching 8 bases. V dropped 4 bases and J dropped 5; count of bases not matched to a gene: 7. Germline V gene lookup returns CDR1 SGHAT and CDR2 FQDESV (reference sequence). The CDR3 runs 14 residues. CDR3 in DNA: TGTGCCAGCAGCTCTCGACAGGGGATTGACGAGCAGTACTTC. It codes for CASSSRQGIDEQYF.

This clonotype turned up a few times. The chain links TRBV6-5 to TRBJ2-1; TRBD2 agrees at 9 bases. The V segment lost 0 bases and the J segment 9 bases; nucleotides outside the gene matches: 15. The CDR3 runs to 18 residues. Germline V gene lookup returns CDR1 MNHEY and CDR2 SVGAGI. In DNA form, the CDR3 reads TGTGCCAGCAGTTACTCGGGGGTAGGCGGGGGGGCCTCGAGTGAGCAGTTCTTC. This translates into CASSYSGVGGGASSEQFF.

This clonotype was observed a few times. The chain has TRBV5-1 and TRBJ2-7; D uncertain. CDR3 length: 16 amino acids. CDR1 is SGHRS and CDR2 is YFSETQ in the germline V gene. With 3 bases removed from V and 5 bases from J, the gap between germline ends came to 21 bases. CDR3 sequence reads: CASSSQSVGPWDEQYF. Written as DNA, the CDR3 is TGCGCCAGCAGCTCCCAATCAGTGGGCCCTTGGGACGAGCAGTACTTC.

In its sample, this clonotype was seen a few times. The chain links TRBV6-5 to TRBJ2-7; 7 bases agree with TRBD1. The CDR3 has 15 amino acids. V was clipped by 0 bases and J by 3 bases; unmatched bases: 5. CDR1 is MNHEY, CDR2 SVGAGI, per germline. CDR3 amino acids: CASSYSWDRDYEQYF. CDR3 nucleotides: TGTGCCAGCAGTTACTCGTGGGACAGAGACTACGAGCAGTACTTC.

This clonotype was detected ten times or more. This chain links TRBV7-2 with TRBJ1-5; TRBD1 aligns across 7 bases. With V trimmed by 6 bases and J by 1 base, 0 bases remained unmatched. The CDR3 totals 13 residues. In germline, CDR1 is SGHTA, CDR2 FQGNSA. DNA of the CDR3: TGTGCCAGCAGGGGACAGAGCAATCAGCCCCAGCATTTT. It encodes CASRGQSNQPQHF. The whole variable domain, filled in from reference TRBV7-2 and TRBJ1-5, reads GAGVSQSPSNKVTEKGKDVELRCDPISGHTALYWYRQSLGQGLEFLIYFQGNSAPDKSGLPSDRFSAERTGGSVSTLTIQRTQQEDSAVYLCASRGQSNQPQHFGDGTRLSIL.

This clonotype was recorded a few times. The rearrangement links TRBV20-1 to TRBJ2-7; TRBD2 aligns across 11 bases. V lost 5 bases and J lost 0; bases outside the gene matches: 6. CDR3 length: 15 residues. Germline CDR1 is DFQATT and CDR2 is SNEGSKA (reference sequence). Here the CDR3 DNA reads TGCAGTGCTGACGGACTAGCGGGCACCTCCTACGAGCAGTACTTC. Amino acids: CSADGLAGTSYEQYF.

This clonotype has a handful of counts. The rearrangement links TRBV6-5 to TRBJ2-7; tentatively, D is TRBD2 (5 bases). Germline CDR1 MNHEY, CDR2 SVGAGI. The CDR3 sequence is 15 residues long. V lost 0 bases, J lost 1 base, and 10 bases lay in between. The CDR3: CASSYSAAQSYEQYF. The CDR3 DNA reads as TGTGCCAGCAGTTACTCAGCGGCTCAATCCTACGAGCAGTACTTC.